The next 23 T cell receptor beta chains were all read from a single sample in a study of early T cells in non-severe SARS-CoV-2 infection. One entry per CDR3 protein results from TCRdb running MiXCR on the 5' RACE reads. The repertoire holds approximately 35,000 distinct CDR3 sequences, approximately 7.1% seen once, with about 13% in the top ten. The sequencing here drew on whole blood, taken at baseline. The receptors here all came from an adult who was a healthcare worker with PCR-confirmed SARS-CoV-2 infection or an uninfected control (not recorded which).

In its sample, this clonotype was seen a few times. The V call is TRBV14, the J call TRBJ2-3; tentative D call: TRBD2 (6 bases). CDR1 is SGHDN and CDR2 is FVKESK in the germline V gene. V dropped 5 bases and J dropped 4 bases, with 10 bases sitting between them. There are 13 residues in the CDR3. The CDR3 DNA reads TGTGCCAGCAGCAGGAGGGGCGCAGATACGCAGTATTTT. Protein sequence: CASSRRGADTQYF.

There are many counts of this clonotype. The chain employs TRBV11-2 and TRBJ1-2; maybe TRBD1 (6 bases). V lost 0 bases to trimming and J lost 4 bases, with 12 bases between them. CDR1 is SGHAT and CDR2 is FQNNGV in the germline V gene. This CDR3 is built from 15 residues. This chain's CDR3 is CASSLEAGALYGYTF. In DNA form, the CDR3 reads TGTGCCAGCAGCTTAGAAGCAGGGGCCCTCTATGGCTACACCTTC. The complete variable domain, with remaining parts taken from reference TRBV11-2 and TRBJ1-2, reads EAGVAQSPRYKIIEKRQSVAFWCNPISGHATLYWYQQILGQGPKLLIQFQNNGVVDDSQLPKDRFSAERLKGVDSTLKIQPAKLEDSAVYLCASSLEAGALYGYTFGSGTRLTVV.

The rearrangement links TRBV6-2 or TRBV6-3 to TRBJ2-1, with a weak D call TRBD2 (6 bases). CDR3 length equals 14 residues. CDR1 MNHEY and CDR2 SVGEGT come from the germline V gene. Between the trimmed V and J ends, which lost 5 bases and 7 bases, there was a span of 15 bases. CDR3 DNA: TGTGCCAGCAGTGCGGGACCCCCTCCAAATGAGCAGTTCTTC. Translation: CASSAGPPPNEQFF.

The chain couples TRBV20-1 to TRBJ2-3, with 8 bases identical to TRBD2. Germline assignment: CDR1 DFQATT and CDR2 SNEGSKA (reference sequence). The V and J ends lost 3 bases and 5 bases, in that order; junction bases with no gene match: 10. This CDR3 has 15 residues. CDR3 protein: CSASDSEGLGDTQYF. For the CDR3, the DNA is TGCAGTGCTAGCGATTCTGAGGGACTAGGAGATACGCAGTATTTT.

The gene calls are TRBV5-1 and TRBJ2-3, with TRBD1 matching 7 bases. The length of the CDR3 is 15 residues. Germline CDR1 reads SGHRS; CDR2 reads YFSETQ. With V trimmed by 10 bases and J by 3 bases, 14 bases remained unmatched. The CDR3 protein is CASSTTGTATDTQYF. In nucleotides, the CDR3 is TGCGCCTCTAGCACGACGGGGACAGCTACAGATACGCAGTATTTT. Supplemented by reference TRBV5-1 and TRBJ2-3, the full variable domain reads KAGVTQTPRYLIKTRGQQVTLSCSPISGHRSVSWYQQTPGQGLQFLFEYFSETQRNKGNFPGRFSGRQFSNSRSEMNVSTLELGDSALYLCASSTTGTATDTQYFGPGTRLTVL.

This clonotype has only a few counts. The chain recombines TRBV27 with TRBJ1-6; a weak D match, TRBD1 (5 bases). This CDR3 has 14 residues. The V gene's germline CDR1 is MNHEY and CDR2 SMNVEV (reference sequence). Deletions cut 5 bases from V and 7 bases from J, with 12 bases between. The chain's CDR3 is CASSAPGPNSPLHF. The CDR3 coding sequence is TGTGCCAGCAGTGCCCCAGGGCCCAATTCACCCCTCCACTTT.

At least ten counts were recorded for this clonotype. The V gene is TRBV6-5, the J gene TRBJ1-1; D is unresolved. The CDR3 extends over 12 amino acids. V was pared by 0 bases and J by 7 bases, with 6 bases between. CDR1 and CDR2 from the germline V gene are MNHEY and SVGAGI. The DNA for the CDR3 is TGTGCCAGCAGTTACTCCGGAGGTGAAGCTTTCTTT. The encoded protein is CASSYSGGEAFF.

The chain is built from TRBV29-1 and TRBJ2-7; TRBD1 might be the D (6 bases). From germline, CDR1 is SQVTM and CDR2 ANQGSEA. This CDR3 is 11 amino acids long. The CDR3 coding sequence is TGCACCCGGGACACACACTACGAGCAGTACTTC. This encodes CTRDTHYEQYF.

This clonotype appeared a few times. The junction and the germline gene differ at one end; a read error may be behind it. The V call is TRBV7-7, the J call TRBJ2-5, with 8 positions matching TRBD2. The CDR3 consists of 14 residues. Germline CDR1 and CDR2: SSHAT and FNYEAQ (reference sequence). The CDR3 region is CASSLAGKQETQYF. The CDR3 bases are TGTGCTAGCAGCTTAGCGGGAAAACAAGAGACCCAGTACTTC.

This clonotype was found many times. This rearrangement joins TRBV6-2 or TRBV6-3 to TRBJ2-2, with TRBD2 matching 7 bases. J gave up 3 bases and V 5 bases, and 9 bases lay outside the gene matches. This CDR3 is built from 16 residues. CDR1 and CDR2 from the germline V gene are MNHEY and SVGEGT. The CDR3 DNA reads as TGTGCCAGCAGTAACGGTGCTAGCGGTCACACCGGGGAGCTGTTTTTT. Encoded protein: CASSNGASGHTGELFF.

This clonotype was counted ten times or more. The gene calls are TRBV6-5 and TRBJ2-2; maybe TRBD2 (5 bases). In germline, CDR1 is MNHEY, CDR2 SVGAGI. CDR3 length: 13 amino acids. Trimming took 6 bases from V and 7 from J, leaving 12 bases between them. CDR3 in amino acids: CASRAGGVGELFF. The CDR3 nucleotides are TGTGCCAGCAGAGCAGGAGGCGTCGGGGAGCTGTTTTTT.

This clonotype has just a few counts. The chain recombines TRBV28 with TRBJ2-5; 7 bases fit TRBD1. Losses at the gene ends were 5 bases for V and 5 bases for J; bases not matched to a gene: 11. Germline V lookup: CDR1 MDHEN, CDR2 SYDVKM. The CDR3 spans 15 residues. The CDR3 spells CASSPSTGWGETQYF. CDR3 nucleotide sequence: TGTGCCAGCAGTCCTTCGACAGGGTGGGGGGAGACCCAGTACTTC. Using reference TRBV28 and TRBJ2-5 for the parts outside the CDR3, the full variable domain is DVKVTQSSRYLVKRTGEKVFLECVQDMDHENMFWYRQDPGLGLRLIYFSYDVKMKEKGDIPEGYSVSREKKERFSLILESASTNQTSMYLCASSPSTGWGETQYFGPGTRLLVL.

This clonotype was recorded at least ten times. V and J are TRBV4-3 and TRBJ2-3; 8 nucleotides match TRBD1. J lost 4 bases, V lost 0 bases, and 6 bases had no gene match. This CDR3 comprises 16 residues. CDR1 and CDR2 (germline): LGHNA, YSLEER. CDR3 protein: CASSQDLAGGPDTQYF. Here the CDR3 DNA reads TGCGCCAGCAGCCAAGATCTGGCAGGGGGCCCAGATACGCAGTATTTT.

In this sample, this clonotype turned up many times. The chain has TRBV7-8 and TRBJ2-7; 9 bases map to TRBD1. The CDR3 extends over 18 amino acids. Germline-derived CDR1 and CDR2 are SGHVS and FQNEAQ. V shed 0 bases and J 0 bases; nucleotides not matched to a gene: 9. Here the CDR3 reads CASSLARRQGGTSYEQYF. The CDR3 coding sequence is TGTGCCAGCAGCTTAGCTCGCAGACAGGGGGGCACCTCCTACGAGCAGTACTTC.

The rearrangement uses TRBV7-2 and TRBJ2-5, with unresolved D. Germline lookup yields CDR1 SGHTA and CDR2 FQGNSA. The CDR3 totals 11 residues. Trimming took off 5 bases at V and 1 base at J, with 2 bases between the two ends. CDR3 sequence: CASSLQETQYF. In DNA, the CDR3 is TGTGCCAGCAGCCTCCAAGAGACCCAGTACTTC.

This clonotype was found a few times. The chain carries TRBV20-1 and TRBJ2-1; 8 bases are a match to TRBD2. The germline gives CDR1 DFQATT, CDR2 SNEGSKA (reference sequence). The CDR3 length is 15 residues. The junction had 8 bases not matched to a gene; V was cut back by 0 bases and J by 7 bases. The CDR3 protein is CSAREQAGAWNEQFF. The CDR3 DNA sequence: TGCAGTGCTAGAGAGCAAGCGGGAGCTTGGAATGAGCAGTTCTTC.

This clonotype was found many times. The chain joins TRBV3-1 to TRBJ2-7; TRBD2 is a possible D gene (5 bases). The CDR3 has 14 amino acids. V was pared by 1 base and J by 3 bases, with 10 bases between. The germline V gene has CDR1 LGHDT and CDR2 YNNKEL (reference sequence). For the CDR3, the DNA is TGTGCCAGCAGCCAAGGCCTGGCGGGCTACGAGCAGTACGTC. The encoded protein is CASSQGLAGYEQYV.

Regarding this clonotype: A much larger clone lies a single base off, so this may be a read error. The chain links TRBV18 to TRBJ2-3; D possibly corresponds to TRBD2 (6 bases). The germline gives CDR1 KGHSH, CDR2 LQKENI. The CDR3 consists of 15 residues. The CDR3 loop reads CGSSRELPSTDTQYF. As DNA, the CDR3 is TGTGGCAGCTCACGGGAGCTTCCTAGCACAGATACGCAGTATTTT.

The chain links TRBV21-1 to TRBJ2-3; the D call of TRBD2 is as the table states it, not checked on the DNA. TRBV21-1 is annotated as a pseudogene. The CDR3 sequence is 13 residues long. CDR3 loop: CASSNWRADTQYF. CDR3 DNA: TGTGCCAGCAGCAACTGGCGGGCAGATACGCAGTATTTT.

This clonotype was found many times. The genes are TRBV28 and TRBJ2-5; the D is unclear. CDR3 size: 14 residues. V dropped 3 bases and J dropped 0 bases, with 8 bases sitting between them. The germline gives CDR1 MDHEN, CDR2 SYDVKM. CDR3 in DNA: TGTGCCAGCAGTTTGCGCAGGTACCAAGAGACCCAGTACTTC. Translation: CASSLRRYQETQYF.

The table lists this clonotype with many counts. The V call is TRBV20-1, the J call TRBJ2-2; D perhaps matches TRBD1 (5 bases). This CDR3 is 16 amino acids long. Trimming took off 0 bases at V and 0 bases at J, with 11 bases between the two ends. CDR1 DFQATT and CDR2 SNEGSKA come from the germline V gene (reference sequence). As DNA, the CDR3 is TGCAGTGCTAGAGATATGGGGCTCGCGAACACCGGGGAGCTGTTTTTT. Its protein is CSARDMGLANTGELFF.

The genes are TRBV7-9 and TRBJ2-6; D ambiguous. CDR3 size: 19 residues. V lost 5 bases and J 0 bases, leaving 20 bases between the germline ends. Looked up from germline, CDR1 is SEHNR and CDR2 is FQNEAQ (reference sequence). The CDR3 DNA reads as TGTGCCAGCAGCCCTGGTCTCATCCGGAGAAGCTCTGGGGCCAACGTCCTGACTTTC. This encodes CASSPGLIRRSSGANVLTF.

This clonotype was recorded many times. The chain is built from TRBV27 and TRBJ1-1; no clear D gene. The CDR3 runs 13 residues. Germline V gene lookup returns CDR1 MNHEY and CDR2 SMNVEV (reference sequence). V was trimmed by 5 bases and J by 3 bases, leaving 10 bases between them. CDR3 DNA: TGTGCCAGCAGTGGGAGGATGGACACTGAAGCTTTCTTT. Translation gives CASSGRMDTEAFF.